This T cell receptor beta chain was found in a study of T cells after yellow fever vaccination. Whole-study context: SMART-Seq v4 Ultra Low Input prepared the low-cell-number fractions.

This clonotype was seen more than once but under ten times. Its matching antigen is unknown. Study conclusions and caveats: Contaminants from the bulk population, in the form of abundant clonotypes, could be found in FACS-sorted repertoires.

The length of the CDR3 is 14 residues. The ends lost 5 bases at V and 7 bases at J; junction bases unmatched: 7. Germline-derived CDR1 and CDR2 are KGHDR and SFDVKD. TCRdb reprocessed the 5' RACE reads with MiXCR, giving one entry per CDR3 protein. Of 300,000 to 450,000 distinct CDR3 sequences listed, roughly 8% are singletons. The sequencing here drew on PBMCs, taken about 49 days after the first yellow fever vaccination. This sequence joins TRBV24-1 and TRBJ2-1, with 7 bases matching TRBD1. This TCR was sampled from a man aged 18 to 29 who received the YFV17D yellow fever vaccine. CDR3 bases: TGTGCCACCAGTGTCCCAGGGACAGCTAATGAGCAGTTCTTC. Translated, it gives CATSVPGTANEQFF.